Listed here are 21 T cell receptor beta chains from one sample, sequenced in a study of regulatory T cells in long-lasting Graves disease. Regarding time point: newly diagnosed GD, antithyroid drugs for less than 3 months. The TCR library was prepared using RNA isolated from PBMCs. The authors built TCR beta libraries using iRepertoire HTBI primers and Arm-PCR of CDR3 regions. TCRdb reanalysed the multiplex PCR reads using MiXCR and keeps one entry per CDR3 protein. The repertoire holds around 500,000 distinct CDR3 sequences, about 15% seen once, with 20% to 25% in the top ten. These data were likewise used in another study, on T cells in Graves' hyperthyroidism and ophthalmopathy.

The input for sequencing was peripheral blood mononuclear cells (PBMCs), taken at new diagnosis, from a patient treated with antithyroid drugs. The receptors stem from a middle-aged woman with Graves disease.

In this sample, this clonotype turned up many times. The chain recombines TRBV12-3 or TRBV12-4 with TRBJ2-2; D is unresolved. V dropped 6 bases and J dropped 1 base, with 9 bases sitting between them. This CDR3 has 14 amino acids. The CDR3 loop reads CASRPPGNTGELFF. In DNA, the CDR3 is TGTGCCAGCAGACCCCCGGGGAACACCGGGGAGCTGTTTTTT.

This clonotype was found many times. The chain uses TRBV20-1 and TRBJ2-3; TRBD1 agrees at 12 bases. Trimming cost V 6 bases and J 2 bases; bases outside gene matches: 3. From germline, CDR1 is DFQATT and CDR2 SNEGSKA (reference sequence). The length of the CDR3 is 14 residues. In nucleotides, the CDR3 is TGCAGTGCGGGACAGGGGGCCGACACAGATACGCAGTATTTT. It is translated as CSAGQGADTDTQYF.

Comments on this clonotype: At one end, the junction sequence differs from germline, possibly due to a read error. The rearrangement joins TRBV6-1 to TRBJ2-2, with TRBD1 matching over 8 bases. CDR3 length: 15 residues. Germline CDR1 reads MNHNS; CDR2 reads SASEGT. CDR3 protein: CASTPLDRGTRELFF. Here the CDR3 DNA reads TGTGCCAGCACCCCCCTCGACAGGGGCACCAGGGAGCTGTTTTTT.

V and J are TRBV12-5 and TRBJ2-7, with D possibly matching TRBD1 (5 bases). Germline V gene sequence: CDR1 LGHNT, CDR2 FRNRAP. V was pared by 4 bases and J by 0 bases, with 10 bases between. The CDR3 has 14 amino acids. This CDR3 reads CASGSGDSSYEQYF. The DNA of the CDR3 is TGTGCTAGTGGTTCCGGAGACAGCTCCTACGAGCAGTACTTC.

This clonotype came up many times. The V call is TRBV12-3 or TRBV12-4, the J call TRBJ2-1; TRBD2 matches at 10 bases. V shed 8 bases and J 2 bases; nucleotides not matched to a gene: 6. This CDR3 spans 15 amino acids. DNA for the CDR3: TGTGCCAGCGGCGCCCTAGCGGGGGCCTACAATGAGCAGTTCTTC. Translation gives CASGALAGAYNEQFF.

This clonotype was seen ten or more times. V is TRBV7-9 and J is TRBJ2-3, with 7 bases matching TRBD2. CDR1 SEHNR and CDR2 FQNEAQ come from the germline V gene (reference sequence). V lost 7 bases and J lost 7; bases outside the gene matches: 14. This CDR3 region has 15 residues. The CDR3 sequence: CASTPKAGTTNTQYF. The CDR3 DNA reads as TGTGCCAGCACACCTAAGGCAGGGACTACGAATACGCAGTATTTT.

In its sample, this clonotype was seen a few times. The chain links TRBV19 to TRBJ1-2; TRBD1 aligns across 7 bases. The CDR3 covers 16 residues. Germline V gene lookup returns CDR1 LNHDA and CDR2 SQIVND (reference sequence). V lost 4 bases and J lost 8; bases outside the gene matches: 16. CDR3 region: CASSTRQGRSLGGYTF. As DNA, the CDR3 is TGTGCCAGTAGTACGAGACAGGGTAGGTCCCTAGGAGGCTACACCTTC. The full variable domain, its missing parts supplied by reference TRBV19 and TRBJ1-2, is DGGITQSPKYLFRKEGQNVTLSCEQNLNHDAMYWYRQDPGQGLRLIYYSQIVNDFQKGDIAEGYSVSREKKESFPLTVTSAQKNPTAFYLCASSTRQGRSLGGYTFGSGTRLTVV.

V and J are TRBV5-1 and TRBJ1-4; D remains ambiguous. This CDR3 comprises 12 residues. Per germline, CDR1 SGHRS and CDR2 YFSETQ. The DNA for the CDR3 is TGCGCAGCTCCGGCAGCTAATGAAAAACTGTTTTTT. Translating it yields CAAPAANEKLFF.

The genes are TRBV7-9 and TRBJ1-4; D gene unclear. This CDR3 has 15 amino acids. Deletions cut 9 bases from V and 8 bases from J, with 22 bases between. CDR1 SEHNR and CDR2 FQNEAQ come from the germline V gene (reference sequence). The CDR3 bases are TGTGCCAGTCATATTCTCGGGCGATCTACGGAAAAACTGTTTTTT. This translates into CASHILGRSTEKLFF.

At least ten counts were recorded for this clonotype. In nucleotides, the CDR3 is TGTGCCAGCAGTTTTACTAACGAGTTCGAAGGCTACACCTTC. This codes for CASSFTNEFEGYTF. This chain joins TRBV12-3 or TRBV12-4 and TRBJ1-2; D is ambiguous. This CDR3 is 14 amino acids long. The V end was cut by 3 bases, the J end by 8 bases, with 16 bases between.

The chain uses TRBV10-3 and TRBJ2-3; D might be TRBD2 (7 bases). The CDR3 spans 15 residues. CDR1 and CDR2 (germline): ENHRY, SYGVKD. Trimming removed 6 bases from V and 1 base from J, with 14 bases in between. CDR3 nucleotide sequence: TGTGCCATCAGGGAGGGGGGGTTTGGCACAGATACGCAGTATTTT. Residues: CAIREGGFGTDTQYF.

CDR3: CASSFGLQGNNQPQHF. The CDR3 bases are TGTGCCAGCAGCTTCGGCCTCCAGGGGAACAATCAGCCCCAGCATTTT. The gene calls are TRBV11-2 and TRBJ1-5; the D gene is possibly TRBD1 (6 bases). The CDR3 loop spans 16 amino acids. CDR1 SGHAT and CDR2 FQNNGV come from the germline V gene. The V and J ends lost 3 bases and 3 bases respectively, with 15 bases between them.

This clonotype was picked up a small number of times. The rearrangement links TRBV12-3 or TRBV12-4 to TRBJ2-4, with 10 bases that match TRBD1. Unmatched junction bases numbered 7, after V lost 6 bases and J lost 5 bases. This CDR3 region has 15 residues. CDR3 coding DNA: TGTGCCAGCAGCTTGGGACAGGGGTCCGAAAACATTCAGTACTTC. Residues: CASSLGQGSENIQYF.

This clonotype was picked up many times. The chain links TRBV27 to TRBJ2-1, with D perhaps being TRBD1 or TRBD2 (5 bases each). The CDR3 consists of 15 residues. V lost 5 bases to trimming and J lost 7 bases, with 18 bases between them. Germline loops: CDR1 MNHEY, CDR2 SMNVEV (reference sequence). The CDR3 region has the DNA TGTGCCAGCAGTCCCCTCCGGGGCAGGCAGAATGAGCAGTTCTTC. This translates into CASSPLRGRQNEQFF.

This clonotype has ten or more counts. This chain uses TRBV27 with TRBJ1-2; D perhaps matches TRBD1 (6 bases). CDR1 is MNHEY, CDR2 SMNVEV, per germline (reference sequence). The CDR3 sequence is 13 residues long. Trimming took 5 bases from V and 8 from J, leaving 15 bases between them. CDR3: CASSAGEGWGYTF. CDR3 sequence (DNA): TGTGCCAGCAGTGCAGGGGAGGGCTGGGGCTACACCTTC.

Sample share makes this clonotype medium-sized. The V call is TRBV11-3, the J call TRBJ1-1; D is perhaps TRBD1 (5 bases). This CDR3 is 16 amino acids long. Germline V lookup: CDR1 SGHNT, CDR2 YENEEA. V dropped 4 bases and J dropped 5 bases, with 20 bases sitting between them. The DNA for the CDR3 is TGTGCCAGCAGCTCTTATCTCGTACAGGTATATACTGAAGCTTTCTTT. It yields the protein CASSSYLVQVYTEAFF. The variable domain in full, with the rest retrieved from reference TRBV11-3 and TRBJ1-1, is EAGVVQSPRYKIIEKKQPVAFWCNPISGHNTLYWYLQNLGQGPELLIRYENEEAVDDSQLPKDRFSAERLKGVDSTLKIQPAELGDSAVYLCASSSYLVQVYTEAFFGQGTRLTVV.

This clonotype was counted many times. This chain connects TRBV27 to TRBJ1-1; possibly TRBD1 for D (5 bases). The CDR3 sequence is 14 residues long. The V gene's germline CDR1 is MNHEY and CDR2 SMNVEV (reference sequence). Deletions cut 4 bases from V and 3 bases from J, with 12 bases between. CDR3 sequence (DNA): TGTGCCAGCAGTTGGGGGAGAGGGGACACTGAAGCTTTCTTT. Its protein is CASSWGRGDTEAFF.

This clonotype was detected ten times or more. The chain uses TRBV19 and TRBJ2-7; 9 bases are shared with TRBD2. Germline-derived CDR1 and CDR2 are LNHDA and SQIVND (reference sequence). Losses at the gene ends were 5 bases for V and 2 bases for J; bases not matched to a gene: 7. The CDR3 is made up of 15 amino acids. The CDR3 is CASSLQRGATYEQYF. Here the CDR3 DNA reads TGTGCCAGTAGTCTCCAGCGGGGGGCGACCTACGAGCAGTACTTC.

There are many counts of this clonotype. V gene TRBV11-1 combines with J gene TRBJ1-2, with 7 bases matching TRBD1. The trim removed 4 bases at V and 4 bases at J, leaving 6 bases unmatched. This CDR3 contains 14 residues. Germline CDR1 SGHAT, CDR2 FQDESV (reference sequence). CDR3 residues: CASSSQQGSYGYTF. The CDR3, as DNA: TGTGCCAGCAGCTCCCAACAGGGGTCCTATGGCTACACCTTC.

J is TRBJ1-4 and V is TRBV12-3 or TRBV12-4; the D is unclear. This CDR3 region has 13 residues. The V end lost 2 bases, the J end lost 6 bases, and 7 bases lay between the germline ends. CDR3 bases: TGTGCCAGCAGTTTAAGGCCGGATGAAAAACTGTTTTTT. Its protein product is CASSLRPDEKLFF.

As to this clonotype: This may be a read error: a much more frequent sequence differs by one nucleotide. This sequence joins TRBV28 and TRBJ2-2; D is ambiguous. V lost 10 bases and J lost 3, with 15 bases in between. The length of the CDR3 is 14 residues. In germline, CDR1 is MDHEN, CDR2 SYDVKM. CDR3 DNA: TGTGCCAACAACCAACACAGCGACACCGGGGAGCTGTTTTTT. Protein product: CANNQHSDTGELFF.